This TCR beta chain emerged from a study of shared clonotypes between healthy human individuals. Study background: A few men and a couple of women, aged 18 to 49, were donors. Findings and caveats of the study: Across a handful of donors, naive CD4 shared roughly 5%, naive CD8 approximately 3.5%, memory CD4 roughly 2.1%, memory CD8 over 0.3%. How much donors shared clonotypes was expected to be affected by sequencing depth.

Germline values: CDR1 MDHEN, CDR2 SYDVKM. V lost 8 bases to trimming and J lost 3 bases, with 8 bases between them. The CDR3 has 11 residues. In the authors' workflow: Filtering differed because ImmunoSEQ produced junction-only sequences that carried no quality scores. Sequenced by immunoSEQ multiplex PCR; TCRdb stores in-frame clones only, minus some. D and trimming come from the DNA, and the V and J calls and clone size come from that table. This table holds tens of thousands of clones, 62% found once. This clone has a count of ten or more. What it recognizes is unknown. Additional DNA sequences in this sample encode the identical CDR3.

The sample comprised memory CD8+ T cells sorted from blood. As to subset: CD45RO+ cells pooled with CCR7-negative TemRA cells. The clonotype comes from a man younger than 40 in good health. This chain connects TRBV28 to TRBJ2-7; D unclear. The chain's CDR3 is CASGEDYEQYF. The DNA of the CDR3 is TGTGCCAGCGGAGAGGACTACGAGCAGTACTTC.